These T cell receptor beta chains were read from a single sample in a study of CD8+CD57+ T cells in acquired aplastic anemia. TCRdb re-called the reads through MiXCR, storing one row per CDR3 protein. The sample includes roughly 150,000 distinct CDR3 sequences, more than 45% of them seen just once. The source material was sorted CD4+, CD8+, or CD8+CD57+ T cells (not recorded which) from PBMCs. The source is a human donor with aplastic anemia. The CDR3 runs from the conserved cysteine through the conserved F or W. A D gene is named only where the DNA matches it firmly. The size of a clone is reported for some rows only, either as once, few or many, or as a class for expanded clones.

TRBJ2-1,-,16,-,TRBV5-1,CASSISGASSYNEQFF,TGCGCCAGCAGCATCTCCGGGGCTAGCTCCTACAATGAGCAGTTCTTC
TRBJ1-2,-,14,-,TRBV29-1,CSVVEGHHNYGYTF,TGCAGCGTTGTAGAGGGACACCATAACTATGGCTACACCTTC
TRBJ2-1,once,13,-,TRBV15,CATSSHEGYEQFF,TGTGCCACCAGCAGTCATGAGGGCTATGAGCAGTTCTTC
TRBJ2-1,many,16,TRBD2,TRBV5-1,CASSFLAGYVAPEQFF,TGCGCCAGCAGCTTTCTAGCGGGATATGTCGCTCCTGAGCAGTTCTTC
TRBJ1-4,many,14,-,TRBV27,CASSPMRGTEKLFF,TGTGCCAGCAGTCCCATGAGGGGCACTGAAAAACTGTTTTTT
TRBJ2-1,-,16,TRBD2,TRBV27,CASSKVAGRPGNEQSF,TGTGCCAGCAGTAAAGTAGCGGGAAGGCCGGGCAATGAGCAGTCCTTC
TRBJ2-7,-,11,-,TRBV24-1,CATSGGFEQYF,TGTGCCACCAGTGGAGGCTTTGAGCAGTACTTC
TRBJ2-2,few,15,-,TRBV7-2,CASTLHSPNTGELFF,TGTGCCAGCACCCTTCATTCACCGAACACCGGGGAGCTGTTTTTT
TRBJ2-5,-,13,-,TRBV20-1,CSARVQGVETQYF,TGCAGTGCTAGAGTACAGGGTGTAGAGACCCAGTACTTC
TRBJ1-1,-,15,-,TRBV20-1,CSARTGDRSNTEAFF,TGCAGTGCTAGAACTGGAGACAGAAGCAACACTGAAGCTTTCTTT
TRBJ2-7,-,13,TRBD1,TRBV20-1,CSARGTGKYEQYF,TGCAGTGCTAGAGGGACAGGGAAATACGAGCAGTACTTC
TRBJ2-1,many,11,TRBD2,TRBV7-9,CASSLAGLVLF,TGTGCCAGCAGCTTAGCGGGACTAGTTCTCTTC
TRBJ2-5,-,14,TRBD2,TRBV29-1,CSLAGLARKETQYF,TGCAGCTTGGCCGGACTAGCAAGGAAAGAGACCCAGTACTTC
TRBJ2-7,many,16,TRBD2,TRBV11-2,CASSLETSGGTYEQYF,TGTGCCAGCAGCTTAGAGACTAGCGGGGGTACCTACGAGCAGTACTTC
TRBJ1-6,many,18,-,TRBV6-1,CASSVSGRASSYNSPLHF,TGTGCCAGCAGTGTATCGGGCAGGGCCAGCTCCTATAATTCACCCCTCCACTTT
TRBJ2-2,many,12,-,TRBV6-6,CASSYPLGELFF,TGTGCCAGCAGTTACCCTCTCGGGGAGCTGTTTTTT
TRBJ1-2,-,16,-,TRBV13,CASSLVPGGPVYGYTF,TGTGCCAGCAGCTTAGTGCCCGGGGGGCCCGTCTATGGCTACACCTTC
TRBJ2-1,-,13,-,TRBV7-2,CASSSPNYNEQFF,TGTGCCAGCAGCTCACCAAATTACAATGAGCAGTTCTTC
TRBJ2-1,many,13,-,TRBV19,CASSIPTSYEQFF,TGTGCCAGTAGTATCCCCACTAGCTATGAGCAGTTCTTC
TRBJ2-6,many,15,-,TRBV14,CASSHGAAGANVLTF,TGTGCCAGCAGCCATGGAGCGGCTGGGGCCAACGTCCTGACTTTC
TRBJ2-6,many,16,-,TRBV19,CASTFQAGLGANVLTF,TGTGCCAGTACCTTCCAGGCCGGTCTGGGGGCCAACGTCCTGACTTTC
TRBJ2-3,many,15,TRBD1,TRBV5-1,CASSLVGQVTDTQYF,TGCGCCAGCAGCTTGGTCGGACAGGTCACAGATACGCAGTATTTT
TRBJ1-1,many,11,-,TRBV12-3/TRBV12-4,CASSDRDRAFF,TGTGCCAGCAGTGACCGGGACCGCGCTTTCTTT
TRBJ2-3,few,16,TRBD2,TRBV30,CAWSARRGAYTDTQYF,TGTGCCTGGAGTGCCAGGCGGGGGGCGTACACAGATACGCAGTATTTT
TRBJ2-7,-,13,-,TRBV20-1,CSARGTLNYEQYF,TGCAGTGCTAGAGGAACCCTTAATTACGAGCAGTACTTC
TRBJ1-2,-,16,-,TRBV18,CASSPNGDGANYGYTF,TGTGCCAGCTCACCAAACGGGGACGGAGCTAACTATGGCTACACCTTC
TRBJ2-7,many,14,-,TRBV5-1,CASSLGHRADEQYF,TGCGCCAGCAGCTTGGGGCATCGAGCGGACGAGCAGTACTTC
TRBJ1-5,-,12,-,TRBV12-5,CASGLVNQPQHF,TGTGCTAGTGGTTTGGTCAATCAGCCCCAGCATTTT
TRBJ2-2,-,16,TRBD1,TRBV11-2,CASSLSRDRGTGELFF,TGTGCCAGCAGCTTAAGCCGGGACAGGGGCACCGGGGAGCTGTTTTTT
TRBJ1-1,-,15,-,TRBV7-2,CASSPLDRPNTEAFF,TGTGCCAGCAGCCCTCTCGACAGGCCGAACACTGAAGCTTTCTTT
TRBJ2-5,-,16,TRBD2,TRBV20-1,CSARGLGLAGGETQYF,TGCAGTGCTAGAGGCCTGGGACTAGCGGGAGGAGAGACCCAGTACTTC
TRBJ2-5,-,12,-,TRBV27,CASSTYGETQYF,TGTGCCAGCAGCACCTACGGAGAGACCCAGTACTTC
TRBJ1-4,-,14,TRBD1,TRBV28,CATTEQGPNEKLFF,TGTGCCACCACCGAACAGGGGCCTAATGAAAAACTGTTTTTT
TRBJ1-6,-,15,-,TRBV6-1,CASSGNFRGGSPLHF,TGTGCCAGCAGCGGGAACTTCAGGGGTGGATCACCCCTCCACTTT
TRBJ2-3,-,11,-,TRBV6-2/TRBV6-3,CASSYRDTQYF,TGTGCCAGCAGCTACCGAGATACGCAGTATTTT